The 10 T cell receptor beta chains in this list originate from one sample, sequenced in a study of high-grade serous ovarian cancer treatment subgroups. Generated by immunoSEQ multiplex PCR, the TCRdb table keeps only in-frame clones and is missing some. The sample has a few thousand clones, 55% to 75% seen once; the top ten hold 9% to 15%. Tumor tissue was taken before any definitive surgery or chemotherapy was given. Sequencing was performed on tumor tissue. These receptors were taken from a human donor with high-grade serous ovarian cancer.

The chain links TRBV6-5 to TRBJ1-4; D is ambiguous. CDR3 length: 14 amino acids. Germline-derived CDR1 and CDR2 are MNHEY and SVGAGI. V was cut by 6 bases and J by 4 bases, with 12 bases left in between. This chain's CDR3 is CASSSRTVNEKLFF. DNA of the CDR3: TGTGCCAGCAGCAGCCGGACCGTTAATGAAAAACTGTTTTTT.

The sample holds a few counts of this clone. The V call is TRBV4-3, the J call TRBJ1-1; no reliable D call. Per the germline V gene, CDR1 is LGHNA and CDR2 is YSLEER. V was clipped by 1 base and J by 1 base, with 4 bases between them. This CDR3 is 13 amino acids long. CDR3 bases: TGCGCCAGCAGCCAAGGTGAGAACACTGAAGCTTTCTTT. This sequence encodes CASSQGENTEAFF.

The chain is built from TRBV27 and TRBJ1-1; no reliable D call. V was shortened by 2 bases and J by 1 base, with 14 bases between the two germline ends. The length of the CDR3 is 16 residues. CDR1 and CDR2 (germline): MNHEY, SMNVEV (reference sequence). CDR3 coding DNA: TGTGCCAGCAGTTTAAGGCAGGATATACCGAACACTGAAGCTTTCTTT. Its protein product is CASSLRQDIPNTEAFF.

The CDR3 bases are TGTGCCAGCAGCTTAGAAGAAGGGGGGGCTGAAGCTTTCTTT. It codes for CASSLEEGGAEAFF. The chain couples TRBV7-6 to TRBJ1-1; tentatively, D is TRBD1 (6 bases). V lost 1 base and J 6 bases, leaving 12 bases between the germline ends. Germline V gene lookup returns CDR1 SGHVS and CDR2 FNYEAQ. The CDR3 sequence is 14 residues long.

V and J are TRBV19 and TRBJ1-1; D is unresolved. V was clipped by 7 bases and J by 6 bases, with 15 bases between them. The germline V gene has CDR1 LNHDA and CDR2 SQIVND (reference sequence). The CDR3 spans 13 residues. CDR3 residues: CASTNRGRSEAFF. The CDR3, as DNA: TGTGCCAGTACTAATCGGGGTAGGTCTGAAGCTTTCTTT. The variable domain in full, completed from reference TRBV19 and TRBJ1-1, reads DGGITQSPKYLFRKEGQNVTLSCEQNLNHDAMYWYRQDPGQGLRLIYYSQIVNDFQKGDIAEGYSVSREKKESFPLTVTSAQKNPTAFYLCASTNRGRSEAFFGQGTRLTVV.

This clone turned up a few times. CDR3 amino acids: CASSYATGFELFF. The CDR3 DNA is TGTGCCAGCAGTTACGCCACAGGGTTTGAACTGTTTTTT. The chain has TRBV6-5 and TRBJ1-4; weak D call: TRBD1 (6 bases). V was trimmed by 2 bases and J by 12 bases, leaving 13 bases between them. This CDR3 is 13 amino acids long. CDR1 is MNHEY and CDR2 is SVGAGI in the germline V gene.

This clone was counted between two and nine times. The chain joins TRBV9 to TRBJ1-1; weak D call: TRBD1 (5 bases). The CDR3 sequence is 14 residues long. CDR1 is SGDLS and CDR2 is YYNGEE in the germline V gene. Between the trimmed V and J ends, which lost 1 base and 4 bases, there was a span of 11 bases. In DNA form, the CDR3 reads TGTGCCAGCAGCGTATCGGGGGGTACCACTGAAGCTTTCTTT. Protein sequence: CASSVSGGTTEAFF.

The V and J genes are TRBV6-4 and TRBJ2-1; 10 positions agree with TRBD2. The germline V gene encodes CDR1 MRHNA and CDR2 SNTAGT. V lost 4 bases, J lost 9 bases, and 6 bases stayed unmatched. The CDR3 length is 14 residues. The CDR3 coding sequence is TGTGCCAGCAGTGTCAGCGGGGGGGCCGCTGAGCAGTTCTTC. Translating it yields CASSVSGGAAEQFF.

The rearrangement uses TRBV5-4 and TRBJ2-5; D unclear. Germline V CDR1 and CDR2: SGHNT, YYREEE (reference sequence). The length of the CDR3 is 13 residues. With 2 bases removed from V and 1 base from J, the gap between germline ends came to 6 bases. The CDR3 loop reads CASSFQAQETQYF. The CDR3 DNA is TGTGCCAGCAGCTTTCAGGCCCAAGAGACCCAGTACTTC.

The table lists this clone with a count of one. V usage is TRBV13 and J usage is TRBJ1-1, with D perhaps TRBD1 (5 bases). V dropped 6 bases and J dropped 3 bases, with 14 bases sitting between them. CDR1 is PRHDT and CDR2 is FYEKMQ in the germline V gene (reference sequence). The CDR3 is 14 amino acids. The CDR3 loop is CASSLLETDTEAFF. DNA of the CDR3: TGTGCCAGCAGTCTCCTAGAGACAGACACTGAAGCTTTCTTT.